The TCR beta chain under discussion was sequenced for a study of radiation and T cells in renal cell carcinoma. In the study overall: Nephrectomy followed 15 Gy stereotactic body radiation by 4 weeks. Findings and limits, study-wide: No pretreatment tumor biopsies were available for baseline clonotypes. Top tumor clonotypes rose in blood 2 weeks post-radiation, then contracted.

This clone showed up just a few times. Its target is unknown. The CDR3 totals 13 residues. Germline V CDR1 and CDR2: LNHDA, SQIVND (reference sequence). V was pared by 5 bases and J by 4 bases, with 11 bases between. Clones were read by immunoSEQ multiplex PCR, and TCRdb kept only the in-frame ones, dropping some. This sample has more than 20,000 clones, with over 70% found just once. The sample's time point: blood 2 weeks post-SBRT. Treatment described: 15 Gy SBRT to primary tumor, nephrectomy 4 weeks later. Radiation-treated patients gave blood at baseline, week 2 and week 4. V gene TRBV19 combines with J gene TRBJ2-5, with D perhaps assigned TRBD1 or TRBD2 (5 bases each). Sequencing used blood, obtained from a patient whose treatment included radiotherapy and nephrectomy. This receptor was identified in a man aged 60-69 years with renal cell carcinoma. This CDR3 reads CASSWGNVETQYF. The CDR3 nucleotides are TGTGCCAGTAGTTGGGGGAATGTAGAGACCCAGTACTTC.